This T cell receptor (beta chain) was retrieved from a study of beta chain features in type 1 diabetes. Every bit of the isolated RNA underwent reverse transcription, so sequencing read expressed TCRB transcripts. The assay was immunoSEQ multiplex PCR, and TCRdb's table has in-frame clones only and misses some. The table includes around 250,000 clones, about 26% detected once. V shed 5 bases and J shed 0 bases, with 10 bases lying between them. Germline CDR1 reads SGHNT; CDR2 reads YENEEA. The CDR3 has 15 amino acids. The chain couples TRBV11-3 to TRBJ2-2; possibly TRBD1 for D (6 bases). The source is a man in his thirties or forties in good health. Sequenced: central memory CD4+ T cells from blood. This CDR3 is CASSQGNANTGELFF. The CDR3 coding sequence is TGTGCCAGCAGCCAGGGGAACGCGAACACCGGGGAGCTGTTTTTT.